The source of this T cell receptor beta chain is a study of T-cell memory formation after mild COVID-19. Background on the study: The study found TCR clusters largely donor specific.

General observations from the study: There were some responding clones in pre-infection memory, which suggested that cross-reactive memory had joined.

There are a few counts of this clonotype. Antigen unknown. TCRdb ran MiXCR on the 5' RACE reads and lists one entry per CDR3 protein. Among 500,000 to 600,000 distinct CDR3 sequences listed, approximately 19% were seen once. The CDR3 extends over 13 amino acids. V was shortened by 5 bases and J by 5 bases, with 12 bases between the two germline ends. The clonotype was recovered from an adult woman who had mild COVID-19 (a few samples of this study predate the infection). Cell type and time point are not known. This sequence joins TRBV12-3 or TRBV12-4 and TRBJ1-1; possible D gene TRBD1, 6 bases. Material: PBMCs or a T cell subset sorted from them (not recorded which). DNA for the CDR3: TGTGCCAGCAGTCCGGGGGCGCGGACTGAAGCTTTCTTT. Amino acids: CASSPGARTEAFF.